The present T cell receptor beta chain was sequenced within a study of T cells after somatic rescue of genetic block. Libraries were prepared by immunoSEQ multiplex PCR; TCRdb keeps only in-frame clonotypes and omits some of them. The table shows around 67,000 clones, with approximately 91% occurring only once. The V gene end was trimmed by 0 bases and the J gene end by 1 base; junction bases not matched to a gene: 8. The germline V gene encodes CDR1 SGHRS and CDR2 YFSETQ. The CDR3 covers 17 residues. J is TRBJ2-5 and V is TRBV5-1; 8 bases match TRBD2. The clonotype originates from a man younger than 40. Sequenced input: peripheral blood mononuclear cells (PBMCs). CDR3 sequence (DNA): TGCGCCAGCAGCTTGGCCGCGGGGGGTGCAGGCCAAGAGACCCAGTACTTC. This codes for CASSLAAGGAGQETQYF.